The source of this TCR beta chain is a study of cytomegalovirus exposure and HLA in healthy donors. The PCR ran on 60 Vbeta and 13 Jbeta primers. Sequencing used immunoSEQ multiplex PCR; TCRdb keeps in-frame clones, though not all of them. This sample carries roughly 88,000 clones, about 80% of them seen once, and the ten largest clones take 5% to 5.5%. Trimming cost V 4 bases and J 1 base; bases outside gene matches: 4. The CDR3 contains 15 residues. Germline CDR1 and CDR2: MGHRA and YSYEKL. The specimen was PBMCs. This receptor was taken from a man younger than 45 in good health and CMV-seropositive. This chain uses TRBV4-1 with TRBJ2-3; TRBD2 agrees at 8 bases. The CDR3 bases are TGCGCCAGCAGCCCCATGCGGGGGGGCACAGATACGCAGTATTTT. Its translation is CASSPMRGGTDTQYF.